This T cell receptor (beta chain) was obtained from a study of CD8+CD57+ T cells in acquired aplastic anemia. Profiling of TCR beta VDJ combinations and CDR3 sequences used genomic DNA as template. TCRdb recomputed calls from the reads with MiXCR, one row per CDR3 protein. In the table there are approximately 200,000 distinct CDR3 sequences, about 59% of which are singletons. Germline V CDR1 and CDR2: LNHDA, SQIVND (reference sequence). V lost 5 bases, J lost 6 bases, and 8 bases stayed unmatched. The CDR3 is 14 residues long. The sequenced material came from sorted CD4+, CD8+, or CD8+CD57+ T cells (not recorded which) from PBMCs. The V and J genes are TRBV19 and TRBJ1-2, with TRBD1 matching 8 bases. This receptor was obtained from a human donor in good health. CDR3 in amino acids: CASSLRTGSHGYTF. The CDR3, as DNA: TGTGCCAGTAGTCTCCGGACAGGGTCCCATGGCTACACCTTC. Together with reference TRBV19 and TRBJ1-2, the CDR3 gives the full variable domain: DGGITQSPKYLFRKEGQNVTLSCEQNLNHDAMYWYRQDPGQGLRLIYYSQIVNDFQKGDIAEGYSVSREKKESFPLTVTSAQKNPTAFYLCASSLRTGSHGYTFGSGTRLTVV.